The rows below give T cell receptor beta chains drawn from one sample of a study of cytomegalovirus exposure and HLA in healthy donors. Profiled with immunoSEQ multiplex PCR; TCRdb holds only in-frame clones, not every one. The profile covers roughly 200,000 clones, with around 80% appearing a single time and roughly 1.2% taken by the ten largest. The specimen was PBMCs. The receptors originated from a woman aged 25 to 39 in good health and CMV-seronegative. Each CDR3 is given with its conserved first and last residue.

j_gene	v_gene	CDR3aa
TRBJ1-1	TRBV5-1	CASRLGQGRAEAFF
TRBJ1-4	TRBV4-2	CASSQVGAAEEKLFF
TRBJ1-5	TRBV7-9	CASSLSSNQPQHF
TRBJ2-7	TRBV10-1	CASSDHGTATYEQYF
TRBJ1-5	TRBV4-1	CASSQVGTGNQPQHF
TRBJ1-2	TRBV5-1	CASSSGTGSRGYTF
TRBJ2-7	TRBV19	CASSPLSDRVHEQYF
TRBJ1-6	TRBV6-1	CASSEREQQGPHF
TRBJ2-3	TRBV30	CACQQGEITDTQYF
TRBJ2-7	TRBV27	CASSWGNEQYF
TRBJ1-5	TRBV30	CAWRGQGIGNQPQHF
TRBJ2-4	TRBV19	CASSHVPVPKNIQYF